This T cell receptor beta chain was sequenced for a study of cytomegalovirus exposure and HLA in healthy donors. The PCR was carried out with 60 Vbeta primers and 13 Jbeta primers. The repertoire was sequenced with immunoSEQ multiplex PCR; TCRdb's copy has only in-frame clones and lacks some. This table has over 150,000 clones, roughly four fifths appearing once. The V gene lost 4 bases and the J gene lost 8 bases, with 12 bases spanning the gap. Looked up from germline, CDR1 is MGHDK and CDR2 is SYGVNS. CDR3 length: 14 residues. The specimen was PBMCs. The sequence derives from a woman aged 25 to 39 in good health and CMV-seropositive. The chain joins TRBV25-1 to TRBJ1-6; D not certain. The CDR3 DNA reads TGTGCCAGCAGTGGGACTTGGATTGATTCACCCCTCCACTTT. This gives the protein CASSGTWIDSPLHF.